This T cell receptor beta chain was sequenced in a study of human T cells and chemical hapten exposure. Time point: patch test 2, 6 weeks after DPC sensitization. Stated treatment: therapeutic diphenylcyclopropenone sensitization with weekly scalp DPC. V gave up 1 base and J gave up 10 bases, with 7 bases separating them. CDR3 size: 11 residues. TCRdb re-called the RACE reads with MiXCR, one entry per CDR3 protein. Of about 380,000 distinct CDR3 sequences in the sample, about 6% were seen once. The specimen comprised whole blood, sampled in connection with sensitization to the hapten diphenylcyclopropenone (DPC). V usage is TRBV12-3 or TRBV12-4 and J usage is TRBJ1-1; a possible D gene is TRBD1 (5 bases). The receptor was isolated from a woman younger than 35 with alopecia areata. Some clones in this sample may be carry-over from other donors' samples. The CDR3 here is CASSLGGGAFF. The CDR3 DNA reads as TGTGCCAGCAGTTTAGGGGGGGGAGCTTTCTTT.